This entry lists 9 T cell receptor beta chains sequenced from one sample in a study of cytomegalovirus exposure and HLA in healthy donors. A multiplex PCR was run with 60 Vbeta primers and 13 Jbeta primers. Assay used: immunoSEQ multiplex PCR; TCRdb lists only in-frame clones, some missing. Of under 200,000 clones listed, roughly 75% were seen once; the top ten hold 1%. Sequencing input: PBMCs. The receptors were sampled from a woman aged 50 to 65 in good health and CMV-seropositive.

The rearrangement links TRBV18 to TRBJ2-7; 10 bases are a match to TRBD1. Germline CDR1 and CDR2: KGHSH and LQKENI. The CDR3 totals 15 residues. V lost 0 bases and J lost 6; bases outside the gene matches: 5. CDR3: CASSPPGTGDSEQYF. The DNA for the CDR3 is TGTGCCAGCTCACCACCCGGGACAGGGGACTCCGAGCAGTACTTC. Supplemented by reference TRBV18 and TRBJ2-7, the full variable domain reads NAGVMQNPRHLVRRRGQEARLRCSPMKGHSHVYWYRQLPEEGLKFMVYLQKENIIDESGMPKERFSAEFPKEGPSILRIQQVVRGDSAAYFCASSPPGTGDSEQYFGPGTRLTVT.

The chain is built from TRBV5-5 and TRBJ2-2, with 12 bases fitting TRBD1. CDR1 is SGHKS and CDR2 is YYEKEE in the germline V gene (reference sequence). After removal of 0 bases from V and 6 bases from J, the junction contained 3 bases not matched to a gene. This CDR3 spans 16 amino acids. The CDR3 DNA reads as TGTGCCAGCAGCTTGGTGGGACAGGGGGCCGCCGGGGAGCTGTTTTTT. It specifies CASSLVGQGAAGELFF.

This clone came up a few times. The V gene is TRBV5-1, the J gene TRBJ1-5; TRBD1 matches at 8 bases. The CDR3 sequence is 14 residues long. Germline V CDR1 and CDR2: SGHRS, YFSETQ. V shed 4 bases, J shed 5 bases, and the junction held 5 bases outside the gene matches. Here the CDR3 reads CASSLGTGDQPQHF. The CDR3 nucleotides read TGCGCCAGCAGCCTGGGGACAGGCGATCAGCCCCAGCATTTT.

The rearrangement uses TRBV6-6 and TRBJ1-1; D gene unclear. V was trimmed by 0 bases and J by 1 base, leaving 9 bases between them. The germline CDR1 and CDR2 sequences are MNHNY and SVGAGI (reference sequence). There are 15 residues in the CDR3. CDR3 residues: CASSYSRSRNTEAFF. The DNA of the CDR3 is TGTGCCAGCAGTTACTCAAGGAGTCGGAACACTGAAGCTTTCTTT.

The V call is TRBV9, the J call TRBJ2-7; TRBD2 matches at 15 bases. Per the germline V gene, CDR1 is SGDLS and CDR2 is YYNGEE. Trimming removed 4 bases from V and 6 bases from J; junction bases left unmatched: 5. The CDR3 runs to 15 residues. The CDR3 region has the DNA TGTGCCAGCAGCTTCGGACTAGCGGGAGGGGGCGAGCAGTACTTC. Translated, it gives CASSFGLAGGGEQYF.

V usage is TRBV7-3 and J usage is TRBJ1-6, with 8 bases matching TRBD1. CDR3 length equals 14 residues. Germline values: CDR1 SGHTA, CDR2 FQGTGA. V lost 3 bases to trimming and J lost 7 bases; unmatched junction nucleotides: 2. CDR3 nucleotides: TGTGCCAGCAGCTTGACAGGGGTAAATTCACCCCTCCACTTT. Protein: CASSLTGVNSPLHF.

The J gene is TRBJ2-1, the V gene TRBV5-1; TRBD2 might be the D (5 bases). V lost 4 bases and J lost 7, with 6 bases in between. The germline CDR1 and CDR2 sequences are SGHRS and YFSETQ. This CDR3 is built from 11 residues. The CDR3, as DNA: TGCGCCAGCAGCAGGGAGAATGAGCAGTTCTTC. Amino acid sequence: CASSRENEQFF.

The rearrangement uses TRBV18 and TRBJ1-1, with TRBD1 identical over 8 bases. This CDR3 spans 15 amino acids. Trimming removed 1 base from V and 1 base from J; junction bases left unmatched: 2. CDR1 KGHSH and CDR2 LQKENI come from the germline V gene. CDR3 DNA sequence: TGTGCCAGCTCACCACGGACAGGGCCGAACACTGAAGCTTTCTTT. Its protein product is CASSPRTGPNTEAFF.

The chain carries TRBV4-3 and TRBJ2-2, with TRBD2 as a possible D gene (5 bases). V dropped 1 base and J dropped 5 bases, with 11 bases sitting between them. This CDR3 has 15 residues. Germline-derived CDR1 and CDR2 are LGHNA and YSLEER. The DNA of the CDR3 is TGCGCCAGCAGCCAAGGAACTAGGAGGACCGGGGAGCTGTTTTTT. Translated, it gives CASSQGTRRTGELFF.